This TCR beta chain originates from a study of neurological immune-mediated disorders. Study results and limitations: The most TCR clonal expansion was seen in HTLV-1-associated myelopathy, whereas the least was seen in multiple sclerosis, below the level in healthy controls. Clinical features showed no association with the multiple sclerosis repertoire cluster, and MRI features showed none either.

This clonotype was seen many times. The antigen remains undetermined. CDR3 length: 13 residues. V was cut by 6 bases and J by 5 bases, with 13 bases left in between. Germline V gene sequence: CDR1 MNHEY, CDR2 SMNVEV (reference sequence). Unsorted libraries were prepared from 2 million PBMCs held at -80 C. 5'RACE employing 10-nucleotide random UMIs yielded the cDNA. Via MiXCR, TCRdb re-called the 5' RACE reads, giving one row per CDR3 protein. The data contain 35,000 to 50,000 distinct CDR3 sequences, around 2.5% of them singletons. Sequencing was carried out using PBMCs. The sequence was collected from a man between 50 and 59 years old with multiple sclerosis. This chain joins TRBV27 and TRBJ1-2, with D uncertain. CDR3 in amino acids: CASSHLPGYGYTF. The DNA of the CDR3 is TGTGCCAGCAGCCACTTACCGGGTTATGGCTACACCTTC.